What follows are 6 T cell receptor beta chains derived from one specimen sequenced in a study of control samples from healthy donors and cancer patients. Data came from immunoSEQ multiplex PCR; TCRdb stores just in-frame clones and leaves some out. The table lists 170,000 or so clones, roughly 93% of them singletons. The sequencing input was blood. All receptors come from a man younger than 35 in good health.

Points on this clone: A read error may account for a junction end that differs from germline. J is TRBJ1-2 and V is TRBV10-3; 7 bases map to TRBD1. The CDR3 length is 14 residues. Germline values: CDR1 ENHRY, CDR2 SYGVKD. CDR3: CAIRVSPGTEGYSF. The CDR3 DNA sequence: TGTGCCATCAGGGTTTCTCCCGGGACAGAGGGATATTCCTTC.

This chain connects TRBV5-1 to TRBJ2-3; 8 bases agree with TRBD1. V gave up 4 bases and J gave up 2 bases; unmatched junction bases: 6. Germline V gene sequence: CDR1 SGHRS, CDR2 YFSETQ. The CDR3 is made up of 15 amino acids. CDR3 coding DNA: TGCGCCAGCAGCGCGGGGACAGGCCCCACAGATACGCAGTATTTT. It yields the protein CASSAGTGPTDTQYF.

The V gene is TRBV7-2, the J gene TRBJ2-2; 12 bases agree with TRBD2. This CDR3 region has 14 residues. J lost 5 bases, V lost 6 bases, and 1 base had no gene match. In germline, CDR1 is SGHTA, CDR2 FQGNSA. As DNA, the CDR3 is TGTGCCAGCAGTGGACTAGCGGGAACCGGGGAGCTGTTTTTT. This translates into CASSGLAGTGELFF. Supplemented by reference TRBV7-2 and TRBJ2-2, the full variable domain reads GAGVSQSPSNKVTEKGKDVELRCDPISGHTALYWYRQSLGQGLEFLIYFQGNSAPDKSGLPSDRFSAERTGGSVSTLTIQRTQQEDSAVYLCASSGLAGTGELFFGEGSRLTVL.

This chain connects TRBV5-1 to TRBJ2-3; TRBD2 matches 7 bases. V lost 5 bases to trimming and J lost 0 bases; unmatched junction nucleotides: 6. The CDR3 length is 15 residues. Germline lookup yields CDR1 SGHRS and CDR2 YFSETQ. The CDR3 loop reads CASRPTSVSTDTQYF. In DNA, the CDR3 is TGCGCCAGCAGACCTACTAGCGTTAGCACAGATACGCAGTATTTT. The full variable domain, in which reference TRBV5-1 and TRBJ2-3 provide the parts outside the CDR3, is KAGVTQTPRYLIKTRGQQVTLSCSPISGHRSVSWYQQTPGQGLQFLFEYFSETQRNKGNFPGRFSGRQFSNSRSEMNVSTLELGDSALYLCASRPTSVSTDTQYFGPGTRLTVL.

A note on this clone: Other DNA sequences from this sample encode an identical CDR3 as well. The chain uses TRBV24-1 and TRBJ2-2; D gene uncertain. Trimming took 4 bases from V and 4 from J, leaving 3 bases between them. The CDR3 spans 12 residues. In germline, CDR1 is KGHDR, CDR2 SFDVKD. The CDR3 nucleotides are TGTGCCACCAGTGAGGTCACCGGGGAGCTGTTTTTT. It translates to CATSEVTGELFF.

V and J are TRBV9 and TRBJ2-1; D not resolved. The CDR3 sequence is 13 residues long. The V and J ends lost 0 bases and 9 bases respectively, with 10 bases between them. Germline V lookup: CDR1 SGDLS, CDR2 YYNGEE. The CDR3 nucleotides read TGTGCCAGCAGCGTAGACTCCCATCGTGAGCAGTTCTTC. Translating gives CASSVDSHREQFF.